The 13 T cell receptor beta chains below were found in one sample sequenced in a study of OX40 agonist ivuxolimab in advanced cancers. Sequenced by immunoSEQ multiplex PCR; TCRdb stores in-frame clones only, minus some. This sample has approximately 2,100 clones; over 65% occur once, and the top ten carry 36%. The source was CD4+ or CD8+ T cells sorted from blood, collected in a trial of the OX40 agonist ivuxolimab. The receptors derive from an adult with an advanced solid tumor such as melanoma, head and neck, liver or kidney cancer.

V and J are TRBV2 and TRBJ1-5; TRBD1 matches at 7 bases. From germline, CDR1 is SNHLY and CDR2 FYNNEI. Germline trimming cut 8 bases from V and 4 bases from J; bases unmatched to any gene: 11. This CDR3 region has 15 residues. The CDR3 sequence: CASEGKGATNQPQHF. CDR3 nucleotides: TGTGCCAGCGAGGGTAAGGGGGCAACAAATCAGCCCCAGCATTTT.

The rearrangement uses TRBV4-1 and TRBJ2-7; 9 nucleotides line up with TRBD1. Germline V gene sequence: CDR1 MGHRA, CDR2 YSYEKL. Germline trimming cut 2 bases from V and 6 bases from J; bases unmatched to any gene: 2. The CDR3 extends over 13 amino acids. The CDR3 DNA is TGCGCCAGCAGCCAATCGACAGGGGGCGAGCAGTACTTC. The encoded protein is CASSQSTGGEQYF.

The chain employs TRBV7-8 and TRBJ1-5, with a weak D call TRBD1 (6 bases). V was pared by 2 bases and J by 3 bases, with 11 bases between. CDR1 SGHVS and CDR2 FQNEAQ come from the germline V gene. This CDR3 comprises 15 residues. The CDR3 DNA follows: TGTGCCAGCAGCTTACGGACAGATTACAATCAGCCCCAGCATTTT. This translates into CASSLRTDYNQPQHF.

On this clone itself: Other nucleotide sequences from this sample produce the same CDR3. This chain links TRBV27 with TRBJ2-3; tentatively, D is TRBD2 (6 bases). This CDR3 comprises 17 residues. Trimming removed 5 bases at V and 2 bases at J, with 20 bases between. The germline V gene has CDR1 MNHEY and CDR2 SMNVEV (reference sequence). The chain's CDR3 is CASSIIFSGSITDTQYF. For the CDR3, the DNA is TGTGCCAGCAGTATAATCTTTAGCGGATCGATCACAGATACGCAGTATTTT.

CDR3 residues: CAWSRGTPPEAFF. The CDR3, as DNA: TGTGCCTGGAGTCGGGGGACCCCCCCTGAAGCTTTCTTT. The chain uses TRBV30 and TRBJ1-1; D might be TRBD1 (5 bases). Trimming took off 2 bases at V and 6 bases at J, with 13 bases between the two ends. Germline assignment: CDR1 GTSNPN and CDR2 SVGIG (reference sequence). The CDR3 is 13 residues long.

The chain joins TRBV28 to TRBJ2-5, with 8 positions matching TRBD1. The germline gives CDR1 MDHEN, CDR2 SYDVKM. The V and J ends lost 5 bases and 5 bases, in that order; junction bases with no gene match: 10. The CDR3 sequence is 15 residues long. The CDR3 reads CASSPPRTGRETQYF. CDR3 bases: TGTGCCAGCAGTCCTCCCCGGACAGGGAGGGAGACCCAGTACTTC.

This clone came up a few times. The genes are TRBV30 and TRBJ1-2; D remains ambiguous. Germline-derived CDR1 and CDR2 are GTSNPN and SVGIG (reference sequence). CDR3 length: 10 residues. V lost 3 bases and J 6 bases, leaving 5 bases between the germline ends. CDR3 coding DNA: TGTGCCTGGAGCCCTGATGGCTACACCTTC. Translation: CAWSPDGYTF.

This sequence joins TRBV11-3 and TRBJ2-3, with D perhaps given as TRBD1 or TRBD2 (6 bases each). Germline-derived CDR1 and CDR2 are SGHNT and YENEEA. V was clipped by 5 bases and J by 6 bases, with 21 bases between them. The CDR3 loop spans 16 amino acids. The CDR3 loop is CASSLRDGGTTDTQYF. Written as DNA, the CDR3 is TGTGCCAGCAGCCTAAGGGACGGCGGGACAACTGATACGCAGTATTTT.

The chain joins TRBV27 to TRBJ2-1; TRBD1 agrees at 7 bases. This CDR3 has 13 amino acids. The germline V gene has CDR1 MNHEY and CDR2 SMNVEV (reference sequence). Unmatched junction bases numbered 0, after V lost 3 bases and J lost 4 bases. The CDR3 reads CASSLTGYNEQFF. The CDR3 DNA is TGTGCCAGCAGTTTGACAGGGTACAATGAGCAGTTCTTC.

The J gene is TRBJ2-7, the V gene TRBV4-2; 9 bases map to TRBD1. This CDR3 region has 16 residues. Looked up from germline, CDR1 is LGHNA and CDR2 is YNFKEQ. Trimming cost V 0 bases and J 3 bases; bases outside gene matches: 6. The CDR3 protein is CASSQDSGDRDYEQYF. The CDR3 DNA sequence: TGTGCCAGCAGCCAAGATAGTGGGGACAGGGACTACGAGCAGTACTTC.

The chain joins TRBV13 to TRBJ2-2, with TRBD1 matching 7 bases. The CDR3 contains 15 residues. V shed 4 bases and J 5 bases; nucleotides not matched to a gene: 7. Germline-derived CDR1 and CDR2 are PRHDT and FYEKMQ (reference sequence). CDR3 in DNA: TGTGCCAGCAGCTCCCGGGACAGAATGACCGGGGAGCTGTTTTTT. Encoded protein: CASSSRDRMTGELFF.

J is TRBJ1-5 and V is TRBV29-1; D remains ambiguous. CDR3 length equals 13 residues. Per germline, CDR1 SQVTM and CDR2 ANQGSEA. V was cut by 4 bases and J by 0 bases, with 7 bases left in between. CDR3 coding DNA: TGCAGCGTTGGGGAGGCTAGCAATCAGCCCCAGCATTTT. It is translated as CSVGEASNQPQHF. The full variable domain, completed using reference TRBV29-1 and TRBJ1-5, is SAVISQKPSRDICQRGTSLTIQCQVDSQVTMMFWYRQQPGQSLTLIATANQGSEATYESGFVIDKFPISRPNLTFSTLTVSNMSPEDSSIYLCSVGEASNQPQHFGDGTRLSIL.

The rearrangement uses TRBV5-1 and TRBJ2-5; 11 nucleotides line up with TRBD2. The CDR3 is 17 amino acids. The germline CDR1 and CDR2 sequences are SGHRS and YFSETQ. V shed 2 bases and J 1 base; nucleotides not matched to a gene: 7. CDR3 loop: CASSFHFSGRGQETQYF. In DNA, the CDR3 is TGCGCCAGCAGCTTTCACTTTAGCGGGAGGGGCCAAGAGACCCAGTACTTC.